This T cell receptor beta chain was identified during a study of tumor and adjacent non-tumor tissue in lung cancer (dated by TCRdb to between 2017 and 2018). Regarding the complete study: Patients with adenocarcinoma (12), squamous cell carcinoma (2) and small cell lung cancer (1) were included in the cohort. The study compared bulk TCRbeta repertoires between lung tumor tissue and matched distant non-tumor lung tissue from over 13 lung cancer patients. For each patient, one tumor sample and one normal lung sample were taken, giving approximately 30 paired specimens that underwent TCRbeta CDR3 sequencing. Sequencing generated a total of 125,075,908 productive TCRbeta reads, averaging around 4.2 million reads per sample. The 15 or so patients were aged roughly 30 to 80 years, included some 10 men and 5 women, and had TNM stage I to III disease.

RNA was isolated from bulk unsorted tissue, and RNA quality was assessed with a NanoDrop ND-1000 and an Agilent 2100. For the normal lung samples, distant non-tumor tissue was collected more than 3 cm away from the tumor edge. Donors were newly diagnosed lung cancer patients admitted for thoracic surgery in China between August and November 2014, without prior chemotherapy. Patients with previous radiotherapy or chemotherapy, or with another concurrent cancer, were excluded from the study. Surgical tissue pieces of about 1-2.1 cm3 were preserved in RNAlater solution and stored at -80 °C until use. Library generation was performed with multiplex PCR. Instrument on record: Illumina HiSeq 2500. TCRbeta libraries were built by three rounds of nested PCR using primers (Table S4), following protocols modified from ARM-PCR. Before sequencing, PCR products of 200-500 bp were excised from the gel and purified with the QIAquick gel extraction kit. As for how the authors treated the data: Reads were cleaned with Trimmomatic, merged with FLASH into complete CDR3 sequences, and assigned to V(D)J germline segments with MiTCR. Clonal diversity was calculated as the inverse Simpson's index using VDJtools. In-frame sequences without a premature stop codon were defined as productive reads. TCRdb applied fastp at Q25 and MiXCR to the public reads, then kept only in-frame beta chains. Each CDR3 protein appears once, grouped with its most common genes and DNA. These V and J calls rely on TCRdb rather than the paper's analysis. The sample has approximately 66,000 distinct CDR3 sequences on record, about 55% of them singletons. The top ten hold less than 40% of the sample.

Points on this clonotype: It lacks a known antigen. Base quality data are lacking; no much larger clone is found one base away.

General conclusions and limits of the study: In normal lung, the top 100 clones accounted for a significantly larger cumulative share of the repertoire than in tumor tissue. The sequencing platform is not named in the methods, and unique molecular identifiers are not mentioned. Younger patients had significantly higher TCR diversity, and higher tumor TCR diversity was associated with shorter overall and disease-free survival. TCR diversity (inverse Simpson) was significantly higher in tumor than in normal lung tissue (around 460 vs 160, P = 0.0075, Mann-Whitney U test). Because peripheral blood was not sequenced, blood TCRbeta repertoires in the lung cancer patients of the study were not examined. Only about 15 patients were included in the cohort, and the need for larger samples and more detailed clinical data was noted by the authors.

The TCR sequence derives from a man in his 70s with non-small cell lung cancer. Sequenced input: distant non-tumor lung tissue.

The CDR3 region reads CASSQGLAGELGYEQYF. The sequence in DNA is TGTGCCAGCAGCCAGGGATTAGCGGGGGAGCTGGGCTACGAGCAGTACTTC. The sequence links TRBV11-2 to TRBJ2-7; 9 nucleotides in the junction match TRBD2. Taken from cysteine to phenylalanine, the CDR3 has 17 residues. Only the CDR3 DNA is retained, 51 bases long and in frame from the first base. Trimming removed 5 bases from V and 3 bases from J; the gene matches leave 14 bases unexplained. CDR1 and CDR2 are drawn from the germline V gene: SGHAT, FQNNGV.